This TCR beta chain was obtained from a study of cytomegalovirus exposure and HLA in healthy donors. Trimming took 5 bases from V and 1 from J; bases not matched to a gene: 5. Per the germline V gene, CDR1 is LNHDA and CDR2 is SQIVND (reference sequence). This CDR3 contains 16 residues. Both 60 Vbeta primers and 13 Jbeta primers went into the PCR. This table comes from immunoSEQ multiplex PCR, and its TCRdb copy is limited to in-frame clones, with some not included. Of around 110,000 clones listed, less than 80% were seen once; the top ten hold roughly 9.8%. This chain uses TRBV19 with TRBJ2-3; 11 bases align to TRBD2. Sequencing was carried out using PBMCs. The TCR comes from a woman aged 40 to 55 in good health and CMV-seropositive. The CDR3 sequence is CASSLLAGGRTDTQYF. DNA for the CDR3: TGTGCCAGTAGTCTTCTAGCGGGAGGTCGCACAGATACGCAGTATTTT.